This T cell receptor (beta chain) was captured in a study of T cell responses to AZD1222 COVID-19 vaccine (dated by TCRdb to 2020 to 2022). The study in broad terms: A total of approximately 250 trial participants underwent TCR sequencing, of whom 200 to 220 had received two doses of AZD1222 and some 25 had received two doses of the MenACWY control vaccine. Trial participants were enrolled by age into subgroups of 18-55, 56-69 and 70-plus years, and about 150, 27 and 61 TCR-sequenced participants, respectively, were included in these subgroups. Overall study outcomes, separate from this receptor: The 56-69-year group was small, and its depth increase did not reach significance, likely because of low power. Conclusions about previously exposed vaccinees are limited because only 6 or 7 AZD1222 recipients were SARS-CoV-2 seropositive at baseline. Because no day 14 peak-response samples were available, repertoires were characterized only after the peak T cell response. The vaccine-associated CD4 TCRs covered the entire spike protein, and the dominant responses fell in regions 160-218 and 743-854. Participants were mostly white British, with more females than males. The authors suggested clonal diversity may have been underestimated. After two AZD1222 doses, spike-specific TCR breadth and depth were significantly higher than at day 0 and than in MenACWY recipients. Reportedly, almost half of the unique spike-specific TCRs recognized epitopes lying outside the regions that are mutated in the B.1.351 and B.1.1.7 variants.

The CDR3 regions of human TCRbeta chains were subjected to immunosequencing. The paper's processing steps were these. TCRs in the repertoires were matched against a reference library of SARS-CoV-2-specific TCRs that had been generated with the MIRA antigen-specificity platform. Breadth was defined as the fraction of unique TCRs that were SARS-CoV-2-associated, and depth was defined as the fraction of total T cells that were SARS-CoV-2-associated. Each spike-specific TCR was assigned to its reactive spike region and to a CD4 or CD8 class using the MIRA data. Log10-transformed breadth and depth values were compared by one-way ANOVA with Sidak's multiple comparisons tests. TCRdb carries this immuneACCESS record with in-frame sequences only. Its versions omit some clonotypes, under half of them owing to an unresolved V gene in the studies checked, with the rest unexplained. For V, J and clone size, that table is used; D and trimming come from the DNA. The sample records about 130,000 clones, roughly 92% of which are singletons. Around 1.1% of the sample lies in the top ten.

The time point label here, explained by the study, means: about 28 days (+/-7) after the second vaccine dose. AZD1222 recipients given second doses at about 4 weeks or at about 12 weeks were pooled, since spike-specific TCR depth and breadth were not found to differ between the two schedules. Vaccinee samples came from UK trials COV001 and COV002, including a single-blind randomized controlled phase 2/3 trial of AZD1222 (ChAdOx1 nCoV-19) in healthy adults. Trial participant PBMC samples were collected at day 0 and day 28 after the second dose for TCRbeta chain sequencing. Reading from cysteine to phenylalanine, the CDR3 counts 14 amino acids. Of the read, only the CDR3 DNA is kept; its 42 bases are in frame from base 1. Trimming removed 4 bases from V and 5 bases from J; the gene matches leave 7 bases unexplained. The germline V gene specifies SGDLS as CDR1 and YYNGEE as CDR2. Concerning this clone itself: No antigen is known for it. No base qualities exist here, and no much larger clone lies one base off it.

This receptor was obtained from an adult who received the AZD1222 COVID-19 vaccine. Material: peripheral blood, obtained 28 days after the second AZD1222 dose. The V and J genes are TRBV9 and TRBJ1-1; 8 nucleotides in the junction match TRBD1. The CDR3: CASSPQQGVTEAFF. DNA sequence: TGTGCCAGCAGCCCCCAACAGGGGGTAACTGAAGCTTTCTTT.